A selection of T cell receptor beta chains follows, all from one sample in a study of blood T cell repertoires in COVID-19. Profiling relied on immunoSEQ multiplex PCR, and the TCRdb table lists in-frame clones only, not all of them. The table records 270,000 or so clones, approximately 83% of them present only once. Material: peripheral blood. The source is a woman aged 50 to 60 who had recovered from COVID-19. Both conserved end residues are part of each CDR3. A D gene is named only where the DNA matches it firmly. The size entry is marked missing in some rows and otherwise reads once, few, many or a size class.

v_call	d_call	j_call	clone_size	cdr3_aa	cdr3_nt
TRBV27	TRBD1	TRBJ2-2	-	CASKTGYPPGELFF	TGTGCCAGCAAGACAGGGTACCCTCCCGGGGAGCTGTTTTTT
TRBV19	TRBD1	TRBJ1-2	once	CASSPGTGSFYGYTF	TGTGCCAGTAGTCCGGGGACAGGGTCGTTCTATGGCTACACCTTC
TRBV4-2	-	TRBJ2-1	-	CASSQESPRVLAGNEQFF	TGTGCCAGCAGCCAAGAATCCCCCCGTGTGCTGGCGGGGAATGAGCAGTTCTTC
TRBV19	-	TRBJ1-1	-	CASSLRQARDMNTEAFF	TGTGCCAGTAGTCTCCGCCAAGCCCGAGACATGAACACTGAAGCTTTCTTT
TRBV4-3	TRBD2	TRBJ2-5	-	CASSQDQTSGYQETQYF	TGCGCCAGCAGCCAAGATCAGACTAGCGGATACCAAGAGACCCAGTACTTC
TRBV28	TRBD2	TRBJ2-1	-	CATLTSGNSYNEQFF	TGTGCCACCCTGACTAGCGGGAACTCCTACAATGAGCAGTTCTTC
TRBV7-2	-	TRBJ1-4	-	CASSQQGSNEKLFF	TGTGCCAGCAGCCAACAGGGTTCTAATGAAAAACTGTTTTTT
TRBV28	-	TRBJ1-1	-	CASRQGYTEAFF	TGTGCCAGCAGGCAGGGGTACACTGAAGCTTTCTTT
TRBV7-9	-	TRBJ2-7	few	CASSATGSYEQYF	TGTGCCAGCAGCGCCACCGGCTCCTACGAGCAGTACTTC
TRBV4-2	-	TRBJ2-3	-	CASSQERLAGTDTQYF	TGTGCCAGCAGCCAGGAGCGTTTAGCCGGCACAGATACGCAGTATTTT
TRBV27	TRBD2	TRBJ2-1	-	CASTLWGRGNEQFF	TGTGCCAGCACCCTTTGGGGGAGGGGTAATGAGCAGTTCTTC
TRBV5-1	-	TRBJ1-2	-	CASSRGDNYGYTF	TGCGCCAGCAGCCGGGGGGATAACTATGGCTACACCTTC
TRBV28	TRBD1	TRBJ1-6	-	CASSSPGTGGAFNSPLHF	TGTGCCAGCAGCTCCCCCGGGACAGGGGGCGCGTTCAATTCACCCCTCCACTTT
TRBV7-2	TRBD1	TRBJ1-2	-	CASSLQGDEKGYTF	TGTGCCAGCAGCTTACAGGGGGACGAAAAAGGCTACACCTTC
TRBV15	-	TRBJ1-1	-	CATSREAPGDLAMNTEAFF	TGTGCCACCAGCAGAGAAGCCCCAGGCGATCTAGCCATGAACACTGAAGCTTTCTTT
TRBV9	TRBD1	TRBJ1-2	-	CASSVGGDRVNYGYTF	TGTGCCAGCAGCGTCGGTGGGGACAGGGTGAACTATGGCTACACCTTC
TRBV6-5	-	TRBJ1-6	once	CASFLSATDNSPLHF	TGTGCCAGCTTCCTATCGGCAACAGATAATTCACCCCTCCACTTT
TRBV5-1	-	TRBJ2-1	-	CASSGEQGTYNEQFF	TGCGCCAGCAGCGGAGAACAGGGAACCTACAATGAGCAGTTCTTC
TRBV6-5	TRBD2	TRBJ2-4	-	CASSYGQAGGNIQYF	TGTGCCAGCAGTTACGGCCAAGCGGGGGGAAACATTCAGTACTTC
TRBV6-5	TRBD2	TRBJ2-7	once	CASRSPGLAGEQYF	TGTGCCAGCAGGTCTCCGGGACTAGCGGGCGAGCAGTACTTC
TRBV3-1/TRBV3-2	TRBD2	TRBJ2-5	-	CASSQRVAGGARETQYF	TGTGCCAGCAGCCAGAGGGTAGCGGGGGGGGCGAGGGAGACCCAGTACTTC
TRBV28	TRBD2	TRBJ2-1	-	CASSLPGLAGIEQFF	TGTGCCAGCAGCTTACCGGGACTAGCGGGAATTGAGCAGTTCTTC
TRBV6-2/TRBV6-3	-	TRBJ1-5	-	CASSYSNVGAGQPQHF	TGTGCCAGCAGTTACTCGAATGTTGGGGCAGGTCAGCCCCAGCATTTT
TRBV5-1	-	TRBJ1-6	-	CASSLNPAGNNSPLHF	TGCGCCAGCAGCTTGAACCCGGCGGGAAATAATTCACCCCTCCACTTT
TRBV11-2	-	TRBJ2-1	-	CASSLDPSSYNEQFF	TGTGCCAGCAGCTTAGATCCCAGCTCCTACAATGAGCAGTTCTTC